The present T cell receptor (beta chain) was sequenced within a study of CD8 T cells in ankylosing spondylitis. The CDR3 consists of 13 residues. Germline V CDR1 and CDR2: MNHEY, SVGEGT. V lost 4 bases to trimming and J lost 2 bases, with 6 bases between them. Only a few counts were recorded for this clonotype. Its antigen is unknown. It was by quantitative 5'-RACE with molecular barcodes that TCR beta libraries were made. TCRdb redid the calling of the 5' RACE reads with MiXCR, one entry per CDR3 protein. The sample holds 45,000 to 65,000 distinct CDR3 sequences, 6.5% to 9% seen once. Broader study findings: Among TCR beta sequences, a motif of eight highly homologous variants appeared characteristic of ankylosing spondylitis blood. Reactive arthritis synovial fluid and blood were previously reported to contain some motif variants. Reportedly, significant enrichment of disease-linked clones occurred in matched ankylosing spondylitis synovial fluid.

The material sequenced was blood, either unsorted or a sorted T cell fraction (not recorded which). The receptor was derived from a female donor with ankylosing spondylitis or in good health (not recorded which). The V call is TRBV6-2 or TRBV6-3, the J call TRBJ1-5; D is uncertain. CDR3 sequence reads: CASSWTGNQPQHF. The CDR3 nucleotides are TGTGCCAGCAGTTGGACTGGCAATCAGCCCCAGCATTTT.